These T cell receptor beta chains were read from a single sample in a study of blood T cell repertoires in COVID-19. The data were produced by immunoSEQ multiplex PCR, yet TCRdb's version contains in-frame clones alone and is incomplete. The sample consists of roughly 67,000 clones, 93% of them appearing once. The sequenced sample was peripheral blood. The source of these receptors is a man between 65 and 85 years old with active COVID-19. Both conserved end residues are part of each CDR3. Size values are once, few and many counts, or a class for expanded clones, and some rows have none.

v_call	j_call	clone_size	cdr3_aa
TRBV3-1/TRBV3-2	TRBJ2-7	once	CASSQDFRGLRYEQYF
TRBV6-5	TRBJ2-7	NA	CASSYFPGQGYEQYF
TRBV30	TRBJ2-4	NA	CACRTGPLKNIQYF
TRBV4-1	TRBJ1-6	NA	CASSQEGASNSPLHF
TRBV6-5	TRBJ1-1	NA	CASSSDREKAFF
TRBV6-6	TRBJ1-5	NA	CASSPRTGGSGQPQHF
TRBV7-2	TRBJ1-6	NA	CASSLVSGSYNSPLHF
TRBV6-6	TRBJ2-1	NA	CASSYSNQDNEQFF
TRBV19	TRBJ2-4	once	CASSGRDSKNIQYF
TRBV2	TRBJ1-1	few	CASSESGNTEAFF
TRBV5-1	TRBJ1-1	NA	CASFGGENTEAFF
TRBV10-3	TRBJ1-5	once	CAISESWQSNQPQHF
TRBV18	TRBJ2-3	once	CASSPGQLTDTQYF
TRBV6-1	TRBJ1-6	NA	CASSEARQGTYNSPLHF
TRBV20-1	TRBJ2-3	NA	CSASVQGADTQYF
TRBV7-2	TRBJ1-3	few	CASSLRQGGVGNTIYF
TRBV3-1/TRBV3-2	TRBJ1-4	NA	CASSQERGVGEKLFF
TRBV2	TRBJ2-3	NA	CASRKENTVSTDTQYF
TRBV5-4	TRBJ2-1	NA	CASSFSSGRDEQFF
TRBV6-2/TRBV6-3	TRBJ1-5	NA	CASSSHRDTHSNQPQHF
TRBV18	TRBJ2-1	NA	CASSPRASIDEQFF
TRBV6-6	TRBJ2-2	NA	CASSTGGTNTGELFF
TRBV28	TRBJ2-2	NA	CASSPVNGQGTNTGELFF
TRBV15	TRBJ2-3	NA	CATSSGGAWTDTQYF
TRBV19	TRBJ1-2	NA	CASSTSQQVNYGYTF
TRBV6-5	TRBJ2-5	NA	CASSYRPGGQETQYF
TRBV3-1/TRBV3-2	TRBJ1-1	NA	CASSQGTGVAAAFF
TRBV10-1	TRBJ2-3	NA	CASSDTTLRTDTQYF
TRBV18	TRBJ2-3	NA	CASSLAGAPTDTQYF
TRBV9	TRBJ2-1	NA	CASSVEETGGFSEQFF
TRBV18	TRBJ2-5	NA	CASSPPGGETQYF
TRBV6-6	TRBJ1-1	NA	CASSYPGGSTEAFF
TRBV12-3/TRBV12-4	TRBJ1-5	NA	CASTRTMDQPQHF
TRBV19	TRBJ2-5	NA	CASSSLTGGGGQETQYF
TRBV6-5	TRBJ1-4	NA	CASSTQGPFGKLFF
TRBV1	TRBJ2-3	NA	CTSSQPGLADLYTDTQYF
TRBV11-2	TRBJ1-6	NA	CASSLGAGRSYNSPLHF